This TCR beta chain originates from a study of blood T cell repertoires in COVID-19. About the research overall: The United States, Italy and Spain provided the acute and convalescent COVID-19 samples.

V shed 5 bases, J shed 6 bases, and the junction held 7 bases outside the gene matches. CDR1 and CDR2 from the germline V gene are MDHEN and SYDVKM. This CDR3 has 14 residues. Per the study methods: Estimation of nucleated cell counts was performed using reference gene primer amplification. The data were produced by immunoSEQ multiplex PCR, yet TCRdb's version contains in-frame clones alone and is incomplete. V, J and clone size reflect that table, while D and trimming were determined from the DNA. Altogether fewer than 350,000 clones are present, 86% being singletons, with the ten largest covering approximately 10%.

The TCR originated in a man between 35 and 55 years old with active or convalescent COVID-19. The sequencing sample was made of peripheral blood. This chain joins TRBV28 and TRBJ1-5, with TRBD1 identical over 7 bases. This CDR3 reads CASSPRGPGQPQHF. The CDR3 DNA is TGTGCCAGCAGTCCTAGGGGGCCGGGTCAGCCCCAGCATTTT. Drawing the rest from reference TRBV28 and TRBJ1-5, the complete variable domain is DVKVTQSSRYLVKRTGEKVFLECVQDMDHENMFWYRQDPGLGLRLIYFSYDVKMKEKGDIPEGYSVSREKKERFSLILESASTNQTSMYLCASSPRGPGQPQHFGDGTRLSIL.